This is a list of T cell receptor beta chains from one sample in a study of blood T cell repertoires in COVID-19. Only in-frame clones appear in the TCRdb table, and some are missing; sequencing was by immunoSEQ multiplex PCR. The table lists 75,000 to 90,000 clones, around four fifths of them singletons. Specimen: peripheral blood. Receptors originate from a man older than 75 with active or convalescent COVID-19. CDR3s include the opening cysteine and the closing phenylalanine or tryptophan. A D gene is named only where the DNA matches it firmly. Size is stated for part of the rows, as once, few or many counts, or as a class when the clone is expanded.

clone_size	v_call	d_call	j_call	cdr3_aa	cdr3_nt
NA	TRBV28	TRBD1	TRBJ1-2	CASSLLVGDTGGVGSNYGYTF	TGTGCCAGCAGTTTATTAGTAGGAGATACAGGGGGCGTTGGTTCTAACTATGGCTACACCTTC
NA	TRBV28	NA	TRBJ1-6	CASSTGKGNSPLHF	TGTGCCAGCAGTACCGGGAAAGGAAATTCACCCCTCCACTTT
once	TRBV28	NA	TRBJ2-1	CASRTSGPSTIDEQFF	TGTGCCAGCAGAACCTCCGGGCCTTCGACTATTGATGAGCAGTTCTTC
NA	TRBV5-4	TRBD2	TRBJ2-1	CASSPGGFYNEQFF	TGTGCCAGCAGCCCGGGGGGGTTCTACAATGAGCAGTTCTTC
NA	TRBV11-2	NA	TRBJ2-1	CASSIRQSSYNEQFF	TGTGCCAGCAGCATACGACAGAGCTCCTACAATGAGCAGTTCTTC
few	TRBV11-2	NA	TRBJ2-3	CASSWGTQGSGDTDTQYF	TGTGCCAGCAGCTGGGGAACTCAGGGTAGCGGAGACACAGATACGCAGTATTTT
NA	TRBV9	TRBD2	TRBJ2-1	CASSVVSGRAIDEQFF	TGTGCCAGCAGCGTAGTCAGCGGGAGGGCCATCGATGAGCAGTTCTTC
NA	TRBV29-1	TRBD2	TRBJ2-3	CSAVRGADTQYF	TGCAGCGCCGTCCGGGGGGCAGATACGCAGTATTTT
NA	TRBV19	NA	TRBJ1-5	CASSTRYGKSGGNQPQHF	TGTGCCAGTAGCACCCGATATGGCAAATCAGGGGGCAATCAGCCCCAGCATTTT
once	TRBV7-9	NA	TRBJ1-1	CASSPRSELNTEAFF	TGTGCCAGCAGCCCACGGTCCGAACTGAACACTGAAGCTTTCTTT
NA	TRBV29-1	TRBD1	TRBJ1-2	CSVERADREYGYTF	TGCAGCGTTGAACGGGCAGACAGGGAGTATGGCTACACCTTC
NA	TRBV5-1	TRBD1	TRBJ2-3	CASSSKTGSTDTQYF	TGCGCCAGCAGCTCTAAGACAGGGAGCACAGATACGCAGTATTTT
NA	TRBV10-2	TRBD1	TRBJ2-2	CASSKGTDTGELFF	TGCGCCAGCAGCAAAGGGACAGACACCGGGGAGCTGTTTTTT
NA	TRBV19	TRBD2	TRBJ2-1	CASSKLLAGTSNEQFF	TGTGCCAGTAGCAAACTACTAGCGGGGACGTCCAATGAGCAGTTCTTC
NA	TRBV5-1	NA	TRBJ1-4	CASSATGSNNEKLFF	TGCGCCAGCAGCGCTACAGGGTCCAATAATGAAAAACTGTTTTTT
NA	TRBV3-1/TRBV3-2	NA	TRBJ1-2	CASSRKGARAYGYTF	TGTGCCAGCAGCCGAAAAGGGGCCCGAGCCTATGGCTACACCTTC
NA	TRBV5-8	TRBD2	TRBJ2-1	CASSLRRERYNEQFF	TGTGCCAGCAGCTTGCGGCGGGAGCGCTACAATGAGCAGTTCTTC
NA	TRBV6-5	NA	TRBJ2-1	CASRAGGGGKLEQFF	TGTGCCAGCAGGGCTGGAGGCGGCGGGAAACTTGAGCAGTTCTTC
NA	TRBV11-3	NA	TRBJ2-2	CASSLTNTGELFF	TGTGCCAGCAGTCTTACGAACACCGGGGAGCTGTTTTTT
NA	TRBV7-9	NA	TRBJ1-3	CASSFGWATGNTIYF	TGTGCCAGCAGCTTCGGATGGGCAACTGGAAACACCATATATTTT
NA	TRBV7-2	TRBD2	TRBJ2-5	CASSLVGGGAGKTQYF	TGTGCCAGCAGCTTAGTCGGCGGGGGGGCGGGAAAGACCCAGTACTTC
NA	TRBV7-9	NA	TRBJ2-2	CASSLEGPGELFF	TGTGCCAGCAGCTTAGAGGGGCCCGGGGAGCTGTTTTTT
NA	TRBV15	NA	TRBJ2-1	CATSPYNGNNEQFF	TGTGCCACCAGCCCCTATAACGGGAACAATGAGCAGTTCTTC
NA	TRBV27	TRBD1	TRBJ1-6	CASTRTPDRSYNSPLHF	TGTGCCAGCACCAGGACCCCGGACAGGTCCTATAATTCACCCCTCCACTTT
NA	TRBV29-1	TRBD2	TRBJ2-1	CSVGTTAHNEQFF	TGCAGCGTGGGGACTACGGCCCACAATGAGCAGTTCTTC
NA	TRBV24-1	TRBD1	TRBJ2-3	CATSERGQEGPDTQYF	TGTGCCACCAGTGAACGGGGACAGGAGGGCCCAGATACGCAGTATTTT
NA	TRBV13	NA	TRBJ1-1	CASSSPGEYTEAFF	TGTGCCAGCAGCTCCCCGGGGGAGTACACTGAAGCTTTCTTT
NA	TRBV15	NA	TRBJ1-5	CATSRVRGNGNQPQHF	TGTGCCACCAGCAGAGTAAGGGGAAACGGCAATCAGCCCCAGCATTTT
NA	TRBV3-1/TRBV3-2	NA	TRBJ2-1	CASSRTDRSYNEQFF	TGTGCCAGCAGCCGGACTGATCGCTCCTACAATGAGCAGTTCTTC
NA	TRBV11-2	TRBD1	TRBJ1-4	CASSRDREGEKLFF	TGTGCCAGCAGCCGGGACAGGGAAGGGGAAAAACTGTTTTTT
NA	TRBV6-5	NA	TRBJ2-2	CASRDRGTGELFF	TGTGCCAGCAGGGACAGAGGTACCGGGGAGCTGTTTTTT
NA	TRBV4-2	TRBD2	TRBJ2-1	CASSQDRGGYNEQFF	TGTGCCAGCAGCCAGGACCGGGGGGGGTACAATGAGCAGTTCTTC
NA	TRBV4-1	TRBD2	TRBJ2-5	CASSPGLAGEGETQYF	TGCGCCAGCAGCCCGGGACTAGCGGGAGAGGGAGAGACCCAGTACTTC
NA	TRBV19	TRBD1	TRBJ1-5	CASSIRLGQGFNQPQHF	TGTGCCAGTAGTATTCGGTTAGGACAGGGATTCAATCAGCCCCAGCATTTT
NA	TRBV15	TRBD1	TRBJ1-2	CATSRVRQGRDYGYTF	TGTGCCACCAGCAGAGTGAGACAGGGTAGAGACTATGGCTACACCTTC
NA	TRBV18	TRBD1	TRBJ2-2	CASSPRQGAAGELFF	TGTGCCAGCTCACCCCGACAGGGGGCGGCCGGGGAGCTGTTTTTT
NA	TRBV7-8	NA	TRBJ2-2	CASSPRGRNTGELFF	TGTGCCAGCAGCCCCCGTGGCAGAAACACCGGGGAGCTGTTTTTT
NA	TRBV5-1	TRBD1	TRBJ1-1	CASSMPGQGRTEAFF	TGCGCCAGCAGCATGCCTGGACAGGGGCGCACTGAAGCTTTCTTT
NA	TRBV4-1	TRBD1	TRBJ1-3	CASSQDRGVSGNTIYF	TGCGCCAGCAGCCAGGACAGGGGCGTCTCTGGAAACACCATATATTTT
NA	TRBV28	NA	TRBJ1-1	CASSPHTPLGSEAFF	TGTGCCAGCAGTCCCCATACCCCCCTTGGCTCTGAAGCTTTCTTT
once	TRBV29-1	NA	TRBJ2-1	CSVDRVPGSNEQFF	TGCAGCGTTGATCGGGTCCCCGGGAGCAATGAGCAGTTCTTC
NA	TRBV14	TRBD2	TRBJ2-1	CATRTSGRGGEQFF	TGTGCCACCCGTACTAGCGGGAGGGGAGGTGAGCAGTTCTTC
NA	TRBV5-5	NA	TRBJ1-2	CASSVDARVNGYTF	TGTGCCAGCAGCGTGGATGCCAGGGTGAATGGCTACACCTTC
NA	TRBV15	NA	TRBJ1-5	CATSRAPGRTYQPQHF	TGTGCCACCAGCAGAGCTCCAGGGCGAACCTATCAGCCCCAGCATTTT
NA	TRBV24-1	NA	TRBJ2-2	CATSQVSNTGELFF	TGTGCCACCAGTCAGGTTTCGAACACCGGGGAGCTGTTTTTT
NA	TRBV9	NA	TRBJ2-3	CASSVSGRADTQYF	TGTGCCAGCAGCGTATCCGGGAGAGCCGATACGCAGTATTTT
NA	TRBV21-1	NA	TRBJ2-1	CASSKYFTSGRFYNEQFF	TGTGCCAGCAGCAAATACTTTACTAGCGGGAGATTCTACAATGAGCAGTTCTTC
few	TRBV12-3/TRBV12-4	NA	TRBJ2-3	CASTLNTDTQYF	TGTGCCAGCACCTTAAACACAGATACGCAGTATTTT
NA	TRBV21-1	NA	TRBJ1-6	CASSKRGQNKANSPLHF	TGTGCCAGCAGCAAGAGGGGACAGAACAAAGCTAATTCACCCCTCCACTTT